This T cell receptor (beta chain) was sequenced during a study of spatial heterogeneity in lung cancer. The CDR3 extends over 14 amino acids. Trimming removed 8 bases from V and 1 base from J; junction bases left unmatched: 6. Germline V gene data show CDR1 as MNHEY and CDR2 as SVGAGI. The sample's time point: sample taken at primary tumor resection. Whole RNA, which was extracted from tumor, nontumor lung tissue or frozen PBMC, was sequenced without any cell sorting. This clonotype was recorded many times. TCRdb re-called the 5' RACE reads with MiXCR, one entry per CDR3 protein. Altogether around 2,900 distinct CDR3 sequences are present, approximately 39% being singletons, with the ten largest covering 76%.

The sequence derives from a male donor with early-stage non-small cell lung cancer. The sample here was PBMCs, taken at surgery. The chain recombines TRBV6-5 with TRBJ2-5, with 8 bases lining up with TRBD1. CDR3: CASRKTGAQETQYF. The CDR3, as DNA: TGTGCCAGCCGCAAGACAGGGGCCCAAGAGACCCAGTACTTC.